These T cell receptor beta chains were read from a single sample in a study of blood T cell repertoires in COVID-19. Produced via immunoSEQ multiplex PCR; TCRdb's table is partial and in-frame only. The table records 200,000 or so clones, roughly 89% of them present only once. The sample consisted of PBMCs or T cells enriched from blood (not recorded which). Source of these receptors: a woman aged 35 to 49 with acute COVID-19. Both conserved end residues are part of each CDR3. D genes are given only for firm matches. Clone size, where shown, is once, few, many, or a class for clones that have expanded.

D	V	J	size	CDR3	DNA
.	TRBV11-3	TRBJ1-1	.	CASSFGPSRTEAFF	TGTGCCAGCAGCTTCGGACCTAGCAGGACTGAAGCTTTCTTT
TRBD1	TRBV19	TRBJ1-2	.	CASSIAGTGGAGGYTF	TGTGCCAGTAGTATCGCCGGGACAGGGGGCGCCGGTGGCTACACCTTC
TRBD1	TRBV4-1	TRBJ1-5	.	CASSQPDRDNQPQHF	TGCGCCAGCAGCCAACCGGACAGGGATAACCAGCCCCAGCATTTT
TRBD1	TRBV7-8	TRBJ1-2	.	CASSPSRGQGALDGYTF	TGTGCCAGCAGCCCATCCCGAGGACAGGGGGCGTTGGATGGCTACACCTTC
TRBD1	TRBV3-1/TRBV3-2	TRBJ1-2	.	CASSQAGQGAAYGYTF	TGTGCCAGCAGCCAAGCCGGACAGGGGGCTGCCTATGGCTACACCTTC
.	TRBV5-1	TRBJ1-2	.	CASSASLDNNYGYTF	TGCGCCAGCAGCGCCTCTTTAGATAATAACTATGGCTACACCTTC
TRBD1	TRBV30	TRBJ1-1	.	CAWSALDRENTEAFF	TGTGCCTGGAGTGCCCTCGACAGGGAGAACACTGAAGCTTTCTTT
.	TRBV6-5	TRBJ1-1	.	CASSRTVNTEAFF	TGTGCCAGCAGCAGGACAGTGAACACTGAAGCTTTCTTT
TRBD1	TRBV7-6	TRBJ2-3	.	CASSPRDRVSTDTQYF	TGTGCCAGCAGCCCGAGGGACAGGGTTTCGACAGATACGCAGTATTTT
.	TRBV5-4	TRBJ1-2	.	CASSLDRANYGYTF	TGTGCCAGCAGCTTGGACAGGGCTAACTATGGCTACACCTTC
TRBD1	TRBV2	TRBJ1-6	.	CATRAGTGRNSPLHF	TGTGCCACCCGTGCCGGGACAGGGAGGAATTCACCCCTCCACTTT
.	TRBV9	TRBJ1-1	.	CASSVVSVGAYSTEAFF	TGTGCCAGCAGCGTAGTATCGGTTGGGGCCTACTCCACTGAAGCTTTCTTT
.	TRBV3-1/TRBV3-2	TRBJ1-2	.	CASRQIGGSAGYTF	TGTGCCAGCAGACAAATTGGGGGGAGCGCTGGCTACACCTTC
.	TRBV9	TRBJ1-3	.	CASSPGDFSGNTIYF	TGTGCCAGCAGCCCCGGAGATTTCTCTGGAAACACCATATATTTT
.	TRBV7-9	TRBJ1-2	.	CASSHRVGYGYTF	TGTGCCAGCAGCCACAGGGTTGGCTATGGCTACACCTTC
.	TRBV11-3	TRBJ2-3	.	CASSLGARETDTQYF	TGTGCCAGCAGCTTAGGAGCCAGGGAAACAGATACGCAGTATTTT
.	TRBV27	TRBJ1-1	.	CASKIGLGAVTEAFF	TGTGCCAGCAAAATAGGCTTGGGGGCGGTCACTGAAGCTTTCTTT
.	TRBV20-1	TRBJ2-5	once	CSSGGETQYF	TGCAGTTCGGGGGGCGAGACCCAGTACTTC
TRBD1	TRBV19	TRBJ2-7	.	CASRGQNYEQYF	TGTGCCAGTCGGGGACAGAACTACGAGCAGTACTTC
.	TRBV19	TRBJ2-4	once	CASTLGGDLAKNIQYF	TGTGCCAGTACCTTAGGGGGAGACCTAGCCAAAAACATTCAGTACTTC
TRBD1	TRBV7-2	TRBJ1-2	.	CASSLGEYRGVVGGYTF	TGTGCCAGCAGCTTAGGGGAATACAGGGGTGTAGTTGGTGGCTACACCTTC
.	TRBV27	TRBJ1-2	few	CASSDSYGYTF	TGTGCCAGCAGTGACAGCTATGGCTACACCTTC
.	TRBV10-1	TRBJ2-3	.	CASGKGSTDTQYF	TGCGCCAGCGGAAAGGGGAGCACAGATACGCAGTATTTT
.	TRBV6-5	TRBJ1-1	.	CASSKQGWNTEAFF	TGTGCCAGCAGTAAACAGGGCTGGAACACTGAAGCTTTCTTT
.	TRBV19	TRBJ1-1	once	CASNEERINTEAFF	TGTGCCAGTAATGAGGAGAGAATTAACACTGAAGCTTTCTTT
TRBD2	TRBV4-2	TRBJ2-3	.	CASSQDAAVAGGRTSTDTQYF	TGTGCCAGCAGCCAAGATGCGGCGGTAGCGGGGGGGAGAACTAGCACAGATACGCAGTATTTT
.	TRBV3-1/TRBV3-2	TRBJ1-6	.	CASSRVDNSPLHF	TGTGCCAGCAGTCGAGTGGATAATTCACCCCTCCACTTT
TRBD1	TRBV6-2/TRBV6-3	TRBJ1-1	once	CASSHQGVMDEAFF	TGTGCCAGCAGTCACCAGGGGGTCATGGATGAAGCTTTCTTT
TRBD1	TRBV13	TRBJ2-3	.	CASSLVLGQGAFADTQYF	TGTGCCAGCAGCTTAGTGTTGGGACAGGGGGCGTTTGCAGATACGCAGTATTTT
TRBD1	TRBV24-1	TRBJ1-5	few	CATSESDRGTQPQHF	TGTGCCACCAGTGAATCGGACAGGGGGACTCAGCCCCAGCATTTT
.	TRBV7-2	TRBJ1-1	.	CASSYMDRANTEAFF	TGTGCCAGCAGCTACATGGACAGAGCGAACACTGAAGCTTTCTTT
.	TRBV6-5	TRBJ1-3	.	CASRLTGSRNTIYF	TGTGCCAGCAGACTTACAGGGTCGCGGAACACCATATATTTT
.	TRBV7-8	TRBJ1-1	.	CASSLEWAGRGTEAFF	TGTGCCAGCAGCTTAGAATGGGCAGGGCGTGGGACTGAAGCTTTCTTT
.	TRBV3-1/TRBV3-2	TRBJ2-2	.	CASSQGEAVRSTGELFF	TGTGCCAGCAGCCAAGGGGAAGCGGTTCGTAGCACCGGGGAGCTGTTTTTT
TRBD1	TRBV2	TRBJ2-5	once	CASSPIRDSGAQETQYF	TGTGCCAGCAGTCCAATCCGGGACAGTGGGGCCCAAGAGACCCAGTACTTC
TRBD2	TRBV15	TRBJ2-1	.	CATSKTSGQYNEQFF	TGTGCCACCAGCAAGACTAGCGGCCAATACAATGAGCAGTTCTTC
TRBD1	TRBV5-8	TRBJ1-1	.	CASSLGRTGPNTEAFF	TGTGCCAGCAGCTTGGGTCGGACAGGTCCTAACACTGAAGCTTTCTTT
.	TRBV6-5	TRBJ1-2	.	CASAGGDTQGYGYTF	TGTGCCAGCGCGGGGGGGGACACCCAAGGCTATGGCTACACCTTC
.	TRBV19	TRBJ1-5	few	CASSIVHISNQPQHF	TGTGCCAGTAGTATAGTACACATTAGCAATCAGCCCCAGCATTTT
.	TRBV5-1	TRBJ2-1	few	CASSSQFFEQFF	TGCGCCAGCAGCTCCCAGTTTTTTGAGCAGTTCTTC
TRBD2	TRBV7-8	TRBJ2-1	.	CASSSARGLDRLGEQFF	TGTGCCAGCAGCTCGGCGAGGGGACTAGATCGGCTGGGGGAGCAGTTCTTC